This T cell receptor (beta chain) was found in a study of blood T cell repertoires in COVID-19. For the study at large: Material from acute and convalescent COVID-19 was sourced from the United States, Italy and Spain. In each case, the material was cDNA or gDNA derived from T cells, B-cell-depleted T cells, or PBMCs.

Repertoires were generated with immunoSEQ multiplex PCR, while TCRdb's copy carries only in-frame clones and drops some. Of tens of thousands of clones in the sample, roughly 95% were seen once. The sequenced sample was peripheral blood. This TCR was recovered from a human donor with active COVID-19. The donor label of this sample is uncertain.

CDR3 bases: TGTGCCACCAGTGACCGCGGGACAGCTCACTACGAGCAGTACTTC. Protein sequence: CATSDRGTAHYEQYF. The genes are TRBV24-1 and TRBJ2-7; D possibly corresponds to TRBD1 (7 bases). V shed 4 bases and J shed 3 bases, with 15 bases lying between them. Germline V CDR1 and CDR2: KGHDR, SFDVKD. This CDR3 comprises 15 residues.